The count of the clone carrying this T cell receptor beta chain is one. The data derive from a study of blood T cell repertoires in COVID-19. The overall study: Sites across the United States, Italy and Spain contributed samples from acute and convalescent COVID-19. Sample material is recorded as cDNA or gDNA derived from T cells, B-cell-depleted T cells, or PBMCs.

Germline V gene data show CDR1 as LGHDT and CDR2 as YNNKEL (reference sequence). The CDR3 loop spans 19 amino acids. V trimming: 4 bases; J trimming: 0 bases; junction bases outside the gene matches: 8. Per the authors' pipeline: Amplification with reference gene primers provided the estimates of nucleated cell counts. Clones were sequenced by immunoSEQ multiplex PCR, and TCRdb holds only the in-frame ones, with some missing. V and J calls and clone size follow that table, whereas D and trimming were derived from the DNA. The table shows roughly 240,000 clones, with 88% occurring only once. Sequences were obtained from PBMCs or T cells enriched from blood (not recorded which). The receptor comes from a woman between 35 and 50 years old with acute COVID-19. The chain combines TRBV3-1 (or the pseudogene TRBV3-2) with TRBJ2-6, with TRBD2 identical over 11 bases. The CDR3 sequence: CASSLRLAGSLSGANVLTF. The CDR3 bases are TGTGCCAGCAGCCTCCGACTAGCGGGGAGCCTCTCTGGGGCCAACGTCCTGACTTTC.